The next 7 T cell receptor beta chains were all read from a single sample in a study of blood T cell repertoires in COVID-19. Clones were read by immunoSEQ multiplex PCR, and TCRdb kept only the in-frame ones, dropping some. Of some 220,000 clones listed, about four fifths are singletons. The sample consisted of peripheral blood. The origin of the receptors is a woman in her sixties or seventies with acute or convalescent COVID-19.

This chain joins TRBV5-1 and TRBJ2-1; 7 positions match TRBD2. V lost 3 bases, J lost 4 bases, and 1 base stayed unmatched. Germline V gene sequence: CDR1 SGHRS, CDR2 YFSETQ. CDR3 length equals 13 residues. CDR3 DNA: TGCGCCAGCAGCTGGCGGGGGTACAATGAGCAGTTCTTC. Amino acid sequence: CASSWRGYNEQFF.

This clone was counted between two and nine times. The sample carries other DNA sequences with the same CDR3. V and J are TRBV27 and TRBJ1-5; 9 bases map to TRBD1. The CDR3 is made up of 15 amino acids. V lost 6 bases, J lost 1 base, and 4 bases stayed unmatched. Per the germline V gene, CDR1 is MNHEY and CDR2 is SMNVEV (reference sequence). The CDR3 protein is CASSSTGGSNQPQHF. CDR3 in DNA: TGTGCCAGCAGCTCGACAGGGGGGAGCAATCAGCCCCAGCATTTT.

This clone was seen only a few times. This chain joins TRBV5-6 and TRBJ1-4; the match to TRBD1 covers 8 bases. Unmatched junction bases numbered 11, after V lost 3 bases and J lost 7 bases. This CDR3 spans 16 amino acids. Germline CDR1 is SGHDT and CDR2 is YYEEEE. CDR3 protein: CASSYKPGTGAEKLFF. Here the CDR3 DNA reads TGTGCCAGCAGCTACAAGCCCGGGACAGGTGCTGAAAAACTGTTTTTT. Variable domain in full (rest from reference TRBV5-6 and TRBJ1-4): DAGVTQSPTHLIKTRGQQVTLRCSPKSGHDTVSWYQQALGQGPQFIFQYYEEEERQRGNFPDRFSGHQFPNYSSELNVNALLLGDSALYLCASSYKPGTGAEKLFFGSGTQLSVL.

In its sample, this clone was seen a few times. The chain combines TRBV5-1 with TRBJ1-1; 7 bases map to TRBD1. The germline V gene encodes CDR1 SGHRS and CDR2 YFSETQ. V shed 4 bases, J shed 4 bases, and the junction held 7 bases outside the gene matches. CDR3 length: 14 amino acids. The CDR3 spells CASSTASGGTEAFF. The CDR3 DNA is TGCGCCAGCAGCACCGCCTCAGGGGGCACTGAAGCTTTCTTT.

The rearrangement joins TRBV11-2 to TRBJ1-1; maybe TRBD1 (5 bases). The germline gives CDR1 SGHAT, CDR2 FQNNGV. The CDR3 is 14 residues long. With 1 base removed from V and 4 bases from J, the gap between germline ends came to 10 bases. In DNA form, the CDR3 reads TGTGCCAGCAGCTTAGGAGGCAGGGCCACTGAAGCTTTCTTT. Amino acid sequence: CASSLGGRATEAFF.

This clone was detected only once. The rearrangement links TRBV4-2 to TRBJ1-6, with D hard to call. Trimming pared 0 bases from V and 2 bases from J, leaving 11 bases between. CDR3 length equals 17 residues. Germline-derived CDR1 and CDR2 are LGHNA and YNFKEQ. CDR3 sequence reads: CASSQDRVGAYNSPLHF. The CDR3 DNA is TGTGCCAGCAGCCAAGATCGGGTGGGAGCCTATAATTCACCCCTCCACTTT.

The chain uses TRBV2 and TRBJ1-6, with 11 bases fitting TRBD1. The CDR3 consists of 15 residues. The germline gives CDR1 SNHLY, CDR2 FYNNEI. Trimming at V came to 4 bases and at J to 9 bases, leaving 5 bases not matched to a gene. Here the CDR3 DNA reads TGTGCCAGCAGTGCGCGGACAGGGGGCGGTTCACCCCTCCACTTT. This encodes CASSARTGGGSPLHF.